This T cell receptor (beta chain) was captured in a study of T cell changes during pregnancy in multiple sclerosis. The V gene end was trimmed by 6 bases and the J gene end by 7 bases; junction bases not matched to a gene: 13. The germline CDR1 and CDR2 sequences are MNHEY and SMNVEV (reference sequence). CDR3 length: 16 amino acids. Data came from immunoSEQ multiplex PCR; TCRdb stores just in-frame clones and leaves some out. Here the sample spans about 8,500 clones, 87% being singletons. The TCR was taken from a female donor in good health, enrolled as a control in a pregnancy study. The chain uses TRBV27 and TRBJ2-1; TRBD2 aligns across 9 bases. The sample in question was CD8+ T cells from peripheral blood mononuclear cells, obtained in the first trimester of pregnancy. As DNA, the CDR3 is TGTGCCAGCAGCCCCTTTCTAGCGGGATTTTTTAATGAGCAGTTCTTC. Amino acids: CASSPFLAGFFNEQFF.